One sample yielded the 8 T cell receptor beta chains listed below, sequenced in a study of blood T cell repertoires in COVID-19. Repertoires were generated with immunoSEQ multiplex PCR, while TCRdb's copy carries only in-frame clones and drops some. The profile shows fewer than 15,000 clones, approximately 86% of them singletons. Input material: peripheral blood. The receptors here all came from a man older than 75 with acute or convalescent COVID-19.

The V and J genes are TRBV19 and TRBJ1-2; 9 bases are shared with TRBD1. Germline CDR1 is LNHDA and CDR2 is SQIVND (reference sequence). V was clipped by 8 bases and J by 7 bases; unmatched bases: 8. This CDR3 has 13 residues. The CDR3 reads CASRGQGLIGYTF. In DNA, the CDR3 is TGTGCCAGTCGCGGACAGGGGCTGATTGGCTACACCTTC. Drawing the rest from reference TRBV19 and TRBJ1-2, the complete variable domain is DGGITQSPKYLFRKEGQNVTLSCEQNLNHDAMYWYRQDPGQGLRLIYYSQIVNDFQKGDIAEGYSVSREKKESFPLTVTSAQKNPTAFYLCASRGQGLIGYTFGSGTRLTVV.

This clone was seen a handful of times. The CDR3 loop is CASSFASGSTGEQYF. CDR3 sequence (DNA): TGCGCCAGCAGCTTCGCTAGCGGGAGTACGGGTGAGCAGTACTTC. V usage is TRBV5-1 and J usage is TRBJ2-7; TRBD2 aligns across 10 bases. V shed 2 bases and J 7 bases; nucleotides not matched to a gene: 9. The CDR3 extends over 15 amino acids. CDR1 and CDR2 (germline): SGHRS, YFSETQ.

The J gene is TRBJ2-7, the V gene TRBV5-1, with D hard to call. The V and J ends lost 1 base and 5 bases respectively, with 10 bases between them. CDR3 size: 13 residues. Germline V gene sequence: CDR1 SGHRS, CDR2 YFSETQ. The CDR3 nucleotides are TGCGCCAGCAGCTTGAGTGGTCTAAACGAGCAGTACTTC. Amino acids: CASSLSGLNEQYF.

CDR3 sequence reads: CASSPRTGRVGAYGYTF. CDR3 DNA sequence: TGTGCCAGCTCACCGAGGACAGGGAGGGTGGGTGCCTATGGCTACACCTTC. J is TRBJ1-2 and V is TRBV18; TRBD1 agrees at 8 bases. J gave up 4 bases and V 3 bases, and 13 bases lay outside the gene matches. Looked up from germline, CDR1 is KGHSH and CDR2 is LQKENI. This CDR3 spans 17 amino acids.

V usage is TRBV7-8 and J usage is TRBJ2-3, with D possibly matching TRBD2 (6 bases). The germline CDR1 and CDR2 sequences are SGHVS and FQNEAQ. V was shortened by 5 bases and J by 6 bases, with 21 bases between the two germline ends. The CDR3 contains 16 residues. CDR3 protein: CASSPRDWSVWDTQYF. The CDR3 nucleotides read TGTGCCAGCAGCCCTCGGGACTGGTCGGTATGGGATACGCAGTATTTT.

The chain links TRBV11-2 to TRBJ2-2, with a tentative D call TRBD1 (6 bases). Trimming left V 0 bases short and J 8 bases short, with 10 bases between. CDR1 and CDR2 from the germline V gene are SGHAT and FQNNGV. The CDR3 has 14 amino acids. CDR3 amino acids: CASSLDTGSGELFF. In DNA form, the CDR3 reads TGTGCCAGCAGCTTAGACACAGGGAGTGGGGAGCTGTTTTTT.

V gene TRBV11-3 combines with J gene TRBJ1-1, with TRBD1 matching over 7 bases. From germline, CDR1 is SGHNT and CDR2 YENEEA. Germline trimming cut 5 bases from V and 8 bases from J; bases unmatched to any gene: 11. The CDR3 loop spans 14 amino acids. The CDR3 DNA sequence: TGTGCCAGCAGCCCCCAGACAGGGTCCGGGGAAGCTTTCTTT. It translates to CASSPQTGSGEAFF. Full variable domain (remainder filled in from reference TRBV11-3 and TRBJ1-1): EAGVVQSPRYKIIEKKQPVAFWCNPISGHNTLYWYLQNLGQGPELLIRYENEEAVDDSQLPKDRFSAERLKGVDSTLKIQPAELGDSAVYLCASSPQTGSGEAFFGQGTRLTVV.

The chain uses TRBV19 and TRBJ1-2; 7 bases align to TRBD1. Germline assignment: CDR1 LNHDA and CDR2 SQIVND (reference sequence). The CDR3 length is 16 residues. J was trimmed by 5 bases and V by 2 bases; bases with no gene match: 11. CDR3 sequence (DNA): TGTGCCAGTAGTATATCCGGACAGGCGAGACTTTATGGCTACACCTTC. This gives the protein CASSISGQARLYGYTF.